These T cell receptor beta chains were read from a single sample in a study of blood T cell repertoires in COVID-19. Measured with immunoSEQ multiplex PCR; TCRdb has only the in-frame clones, and not every one. The table lists about 42,000 clones, about 91% of them singletons. Sequenced material: peripheral blood. These receptors came from a human donor in a cohort sampled during active COVID-19. Both conserved end residues are part of each CDR3. The D gene is left open where the match is weak. Clone size is not always given. Where it is, it says once, few, many or a class for expanded clones.

D: TRBD2
size: -
J: TRBJ2-7
V: TRBV11-2
DNA: TGTGCCAGCAGCCCCGTCGTGCGGGGGGGCCTATTTGTCACCTACGAGCAGTACTTC
CDR3: CASSPVVRGGLFVTYEQYF

D: -
size: -
J: TRBJ2-4
V: TRBV15
DNA: TGTGCCACCAGCAGGGAGATACTAGCCAAAAACATTCAGTACTTC
CDR3: CATSREILAKNIQYF

D: TRBD2
size: once
J: TRBJ2-7
V: TRBV11-2
DNA: TGTGCCAGCAGCTCCTTACGAGGACTAGCGGGCGAGCAGTACTTC
CDR3: CASSSLRGLAGEQYF

D: -
size: -
J: TRBJ1-6
V: TRBV7-2
DNA: TGTGCCAGCAGACCCCCGAGCTCCTATAATTCACCCCTCCACTTT
CDR3: CASRPPSSYNSPLHF

D: -
size: -
J: TRBJ2-1
V: TRBV29-1
DNA: TGCAGCGTTGACGGCGGGCGTATTGAGCAGTTCTTC
CDR3: CSVDGGRIEQFF

D: TRBD1
size: few
J: TRBJ2-5
V: TRBV28
DNA: TGTGCCAGCAGTGACAGGGGTTCGGAGACCCAGTACTTC
CDR3: CASSDRGSETQYF

D: TRBD1
size: -
J: TRBJ2-7
V: TRBV5-6
DNA: TGTGCCAGCAGCTTGACAGGGGGTTACGAGCAGTACTTC
CDR3: CASSLTGGYEQYF

D: -
size: -
J: TRBJ1-5
V: TRBV19
DNA: TGTGCCAGTAGTCCTACTATTAGCAATCAGCCCCAGCATTTT
CDR3: CASSPTISNQPQHF

D: TRBD1
size: -
J: TRBJ1-2
V: TRBV7-2
DNA: TGTGCCAGCAGCTCCGGGACAGGGCTTAACTATGGCTACACCTTC
CDR3: CASSSGTGLNYGYTF

D: TRBD1
size: -
J: TRBJ2-5
V: TRBV6-2/TRBV6-3
DNA: TGTGCCAGCAGTACAGGGGTAGAGACCCAGTACTTC
CDR3: CASSTGVETQYF

D: -
size: -
J: TRBJ1-1
V: TRBV30
DNA: TGTGCCTGGAGTGTAAATAGGGGCTCTAAGAACACTGAAGCTTTCTTT
CDR3: CAWSVNRGSKNTEAFF

D: -
size: -
J: TRBJ2-5
V: TRBV2
DNA: TGTGCCAGCAGTGCGGGCCTCGGGGCCCAGTACTTC
CDR3: CASSAGLGAQYF

D: TRBD2
size: -
J: TRBJ2-3
V: TRBV7-3
DNA: TGTGCCAGCAGCCCAAATTCCGGGACTAGCGGAGATACGCAGTATTTT
CDR3: CASSPNSGTSGDTQYF

D: TRBD2
size: -
J: TRBJ2-7
V: TRBV7-8
DNA: TGTGCCAGCAGCTTGGCTAGCGGGAACTACGAGCAGTACTTC
CDR3: CASSLASGNYEQYF

D: -
size: -
J: TRBJ2-2
V: TRBV9
DNA: TGTGCCAGCAGCTCCCATTCCGGCTCGAGGACCGGGGAGCTGTTTTTT
CDR3: CASSSHSGSRTGELFF

D: -
size: -
J: TRBJ1-1
V: TRBV28
DNA: TGTGCCAGCAGTTATGCCGGGAAAGCTTTCTTT
CDR3: CASSYAGKAFF

D: -
size: -
J: TRBJ2-7
V: TRBV5-1
DNA: TGCGCCAGCAGCTTTGGTAGGGGGTCCTACGAGCAGTACTTC
CDR3: CASSFGRGSYEQYF

D: -
size: -
J: TRBJ1-4
V: TRBV19
DNA: TGTGCCACCACCGACCCCGATAGCAGTATTAAACTGTTTTTT
CDR3: CATTDPDSSIKLFF

D: TRBD2
size: -
J: TRBJ2-1
V: TRBV5-1
DNA: TGCGCCAGCAGTCTGTTTAGCGGGGGGGCTGATGAGCAGTTCTTC
CDR3: CASSLFSGGADEQFF

D: -
size: -
J: TRBJ1-4
V: TRBV19
DNA: TGTGCCAGTAGTATAGCAGGTTCAACTAATGAAAAACTGTTTTTT
CDR3: CASSIAGSTNEKLFF

D: TRBD2
size: once
J: TRBJ2-1
V: TRBV11-1
DNA: TGTGCCAGCAGCCCCGGGACTAGATTAGACTACAATGAGCAGTTCTTC
CDR3: CASSPGTRLDYNEQFF

D: TRBD1
size: -
J: TRBJ1-4
V: TRBV9
DNA: TGTGCCAGCAGCGTAGACCCCTCGGGACAGGAAAATGAAAAACTGTTTTTT
CDR3: CASSVDPSGQENEKLFF

D: -
size: -
J: TRBJ1-3
V: TRBV9
DNA: TGTGCCAGCAGCGTAGAAGTTCAGGGAAACACCATATATTTT
CDR3: CASSVEVQGNTIYF

D: TRBD1
size: -
J: TRBJ2-7
V: TRBV7-2
DNA: TGTGCCAGCAGCTCCAAAACAGGGGGTGCCTACGAGCAGTACTTC
CDR3: CASSSKTGGAYEQYF

D: -
size: -
J: TRBJ1-6
V: TRBV6-1
DNA: TGTGCCAGCAGTGATCTTGGATTCGGGTCACCCCTCCACTTT
CDR3: CASSDLGFGSPLHF

D: TRBD1
size: few
J: TRBJ1-1
V: TRBV2
DNA: TGTGCCAGCAGTGAGGCAGGGGGTTATACTGAAGCTTTCTTT
CDR3: CASSEAGGYTEAFF